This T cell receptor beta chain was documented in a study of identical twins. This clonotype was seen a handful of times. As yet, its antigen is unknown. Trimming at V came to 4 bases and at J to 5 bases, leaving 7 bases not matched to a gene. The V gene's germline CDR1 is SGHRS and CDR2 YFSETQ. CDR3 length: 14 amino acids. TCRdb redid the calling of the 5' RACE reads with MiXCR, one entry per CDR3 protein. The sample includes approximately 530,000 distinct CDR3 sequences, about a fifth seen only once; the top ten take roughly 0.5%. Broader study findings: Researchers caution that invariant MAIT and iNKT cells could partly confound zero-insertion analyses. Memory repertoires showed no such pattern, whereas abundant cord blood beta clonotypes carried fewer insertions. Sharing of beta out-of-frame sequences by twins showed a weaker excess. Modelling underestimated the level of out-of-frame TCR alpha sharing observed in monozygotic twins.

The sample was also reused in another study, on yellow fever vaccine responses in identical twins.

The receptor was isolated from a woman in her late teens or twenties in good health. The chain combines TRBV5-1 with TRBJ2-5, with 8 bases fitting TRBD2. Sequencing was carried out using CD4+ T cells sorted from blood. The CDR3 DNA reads TGCGCCAGCAGCCCAACTAGCGGAACGGAGACCCAGTACTTC. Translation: CASSPTSGTETQYF.